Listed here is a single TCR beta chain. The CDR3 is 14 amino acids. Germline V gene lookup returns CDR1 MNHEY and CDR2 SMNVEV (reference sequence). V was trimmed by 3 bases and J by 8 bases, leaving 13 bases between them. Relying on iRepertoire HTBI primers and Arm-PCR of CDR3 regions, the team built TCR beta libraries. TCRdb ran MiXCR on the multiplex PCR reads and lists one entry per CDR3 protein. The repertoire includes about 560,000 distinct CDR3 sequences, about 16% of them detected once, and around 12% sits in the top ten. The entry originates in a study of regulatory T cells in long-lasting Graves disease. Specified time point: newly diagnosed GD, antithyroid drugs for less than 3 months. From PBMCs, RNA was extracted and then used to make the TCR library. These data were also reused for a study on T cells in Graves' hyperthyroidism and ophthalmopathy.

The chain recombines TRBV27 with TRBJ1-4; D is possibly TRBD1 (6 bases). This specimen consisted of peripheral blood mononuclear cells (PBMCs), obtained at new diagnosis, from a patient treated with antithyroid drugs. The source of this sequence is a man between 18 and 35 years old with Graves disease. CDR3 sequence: CASSLFRGDEKLFF. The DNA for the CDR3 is TGTGCCAGCAGTTTGTTTAGGGGGGACGAAAAACTGTTTTTT. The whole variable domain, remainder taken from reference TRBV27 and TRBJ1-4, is EAQVTQNPRYLITVTGKKLTVTCSQNMNHEYMSWYRQDPGLGLRQIYYSMNVEVTDKGDVPEGYKVSRKEKRNFPLILESPSPNQTSLYFCASSLFRGDEKLFFGSGTQLSVL.